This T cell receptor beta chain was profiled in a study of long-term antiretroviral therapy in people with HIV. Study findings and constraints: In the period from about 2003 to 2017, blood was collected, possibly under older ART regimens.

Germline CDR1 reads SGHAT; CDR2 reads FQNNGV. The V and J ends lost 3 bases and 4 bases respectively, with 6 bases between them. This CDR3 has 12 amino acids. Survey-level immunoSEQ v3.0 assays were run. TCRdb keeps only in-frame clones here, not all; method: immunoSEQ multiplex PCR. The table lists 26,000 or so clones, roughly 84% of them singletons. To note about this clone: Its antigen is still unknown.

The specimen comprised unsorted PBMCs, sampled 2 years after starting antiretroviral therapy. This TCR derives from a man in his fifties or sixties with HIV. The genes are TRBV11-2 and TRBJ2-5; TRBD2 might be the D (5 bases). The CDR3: CASSFGGETQYF. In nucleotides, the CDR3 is TGTGCCAGCAGCTTCGGAGGAGAGACCCAGTACTTC.